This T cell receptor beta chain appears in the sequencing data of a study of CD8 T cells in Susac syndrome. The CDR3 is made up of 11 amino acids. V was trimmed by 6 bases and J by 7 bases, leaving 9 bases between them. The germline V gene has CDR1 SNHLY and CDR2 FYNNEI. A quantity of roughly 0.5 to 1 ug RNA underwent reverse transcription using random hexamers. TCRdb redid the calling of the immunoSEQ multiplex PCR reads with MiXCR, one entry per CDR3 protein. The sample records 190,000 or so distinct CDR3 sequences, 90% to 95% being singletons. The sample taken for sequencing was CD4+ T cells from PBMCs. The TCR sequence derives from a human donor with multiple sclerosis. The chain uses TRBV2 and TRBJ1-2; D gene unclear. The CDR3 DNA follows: TGTGCCAGCAGCCCCTTTGTTGGCTACACCTTC. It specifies CASSPFVGYTF.